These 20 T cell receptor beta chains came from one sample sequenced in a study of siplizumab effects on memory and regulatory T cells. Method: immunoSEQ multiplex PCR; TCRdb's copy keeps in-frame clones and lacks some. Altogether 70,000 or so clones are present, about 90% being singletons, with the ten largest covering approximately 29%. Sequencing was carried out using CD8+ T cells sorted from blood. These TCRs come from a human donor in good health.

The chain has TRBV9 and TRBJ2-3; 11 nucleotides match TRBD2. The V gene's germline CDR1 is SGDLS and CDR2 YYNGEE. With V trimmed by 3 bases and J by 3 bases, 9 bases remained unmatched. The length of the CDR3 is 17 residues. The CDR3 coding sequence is TGTGCCAGCAGCGGGCGTACTAGCGGGAGTGTTACAGATACGCAGTATTTT. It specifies CASSGRTSGSVTDTQYF.

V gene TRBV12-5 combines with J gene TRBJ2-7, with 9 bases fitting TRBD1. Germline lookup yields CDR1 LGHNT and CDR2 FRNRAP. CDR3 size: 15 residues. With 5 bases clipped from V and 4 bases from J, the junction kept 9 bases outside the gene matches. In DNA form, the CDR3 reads TGTGCTAGTGGTATTGGACAGGGGTCCCTTTACGAGCAGTACTTC. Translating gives CASGIGQGSLYEQYF.

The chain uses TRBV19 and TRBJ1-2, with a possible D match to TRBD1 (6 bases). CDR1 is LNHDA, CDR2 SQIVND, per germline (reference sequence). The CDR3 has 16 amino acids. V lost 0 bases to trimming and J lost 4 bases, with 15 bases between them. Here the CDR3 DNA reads TGTGCCAGTAGTATAGACTTAACAGGGATCCGCTATGGCTACACCTTC. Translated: CASSIDLTGIRYGYTF.

DNA of the CDR3: TGTGCCAGCAGTTACTCATCCGTCGGCGAGCAGTACTTC. It specifies CASSYSSVGEQYF. The chain uses TRBV6-5 and TRBJ2-7; D uncertain. This CDR3 spans 13 amino acids. V lost 0 bases and J 6 bases, leaving 9 bases between the germline ends. Germline loops: CDR1 MNHEY, CDR2 SVGAGI.

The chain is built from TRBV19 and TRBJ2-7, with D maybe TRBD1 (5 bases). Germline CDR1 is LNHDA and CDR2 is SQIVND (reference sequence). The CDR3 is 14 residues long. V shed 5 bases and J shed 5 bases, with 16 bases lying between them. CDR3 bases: TGTGCCAGTAGTCCCCGCATTCAGGGCCACGAGCAGTACTTC. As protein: CASSPRIQGHEQYF. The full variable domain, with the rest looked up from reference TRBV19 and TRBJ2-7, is DGGITQSPKYLFRKEGQNVTLSCEQNLNHDAMYWYRQDPGQGLRLIYYSQIVNDFQKGDIAEGYSVSREKKESFPLTVTSAQKNPTAFYLCASSPRIQGHEQYFGPGTRLTVT.

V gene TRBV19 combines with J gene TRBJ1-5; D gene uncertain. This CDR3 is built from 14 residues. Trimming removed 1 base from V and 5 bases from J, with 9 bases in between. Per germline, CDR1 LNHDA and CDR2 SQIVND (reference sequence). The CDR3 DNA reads TGTGCCAGTAGTATAGTAACACAATATCAGCCCCAGCATTTT. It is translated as CASSIVTQYQPQHF.

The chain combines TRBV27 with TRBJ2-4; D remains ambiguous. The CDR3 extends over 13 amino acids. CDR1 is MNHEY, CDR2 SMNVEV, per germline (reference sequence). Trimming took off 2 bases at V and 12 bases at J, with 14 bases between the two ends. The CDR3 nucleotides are TGTGCCAGCAGTTTAACCCCCAATTACGATCAGTACTTC. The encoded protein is CASSLTPNYDQYF.

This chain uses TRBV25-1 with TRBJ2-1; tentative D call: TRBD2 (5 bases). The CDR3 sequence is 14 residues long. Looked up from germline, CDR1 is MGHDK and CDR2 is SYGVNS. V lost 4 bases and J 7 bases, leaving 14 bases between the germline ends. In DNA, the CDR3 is TGTGCCAGCAGTGGTGGGCTAGCCCCGAATGAGCAGTTCTTC. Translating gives CASSGGLAPNEQFF. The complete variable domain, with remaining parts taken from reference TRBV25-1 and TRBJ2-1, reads EADIYQTPRYLVIGTGKKITLECSQTMGHDKMYWYQQDPGMELHLIHYSYGVNSTEKGDLSSESTVSRIRTEHFPLTLESARPSHTSQYLCASSGGLAPNEQFFGPGTRLTVL.

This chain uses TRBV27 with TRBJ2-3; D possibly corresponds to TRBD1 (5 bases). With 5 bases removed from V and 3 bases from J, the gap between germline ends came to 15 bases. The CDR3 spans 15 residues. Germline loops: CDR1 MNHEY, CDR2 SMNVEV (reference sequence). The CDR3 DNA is TGTGCCAGCAGTACTGGGGCTCGTCTGACAGATACGCAGTATTTT. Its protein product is CASSTGARLTDTQYF.

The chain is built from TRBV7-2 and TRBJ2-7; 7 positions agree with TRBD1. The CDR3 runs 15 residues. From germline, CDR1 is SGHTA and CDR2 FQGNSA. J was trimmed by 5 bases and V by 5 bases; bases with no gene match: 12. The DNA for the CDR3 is TGTGCCAGCAGCCCTTCACAGGGGCTTAGGAACGAGCAGTACTTC. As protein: CASSPSQGLRNEQYF.

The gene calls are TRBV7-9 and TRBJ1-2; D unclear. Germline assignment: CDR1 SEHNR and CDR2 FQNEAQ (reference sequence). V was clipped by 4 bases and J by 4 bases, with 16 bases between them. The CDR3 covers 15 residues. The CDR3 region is CASSSMVRASYGYTF. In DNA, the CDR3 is TGTGCCAGCAGCTCCATGGTGAGGGCGTCCTATGGCTACACCTTC.

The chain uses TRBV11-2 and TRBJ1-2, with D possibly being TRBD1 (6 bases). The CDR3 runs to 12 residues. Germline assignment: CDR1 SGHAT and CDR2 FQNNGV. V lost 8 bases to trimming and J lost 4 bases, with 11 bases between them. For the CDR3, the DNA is TGTGCCAGCCGGGGGCGTCTCTATGGCTACACCTTC. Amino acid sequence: CASRGRLYGYTF.

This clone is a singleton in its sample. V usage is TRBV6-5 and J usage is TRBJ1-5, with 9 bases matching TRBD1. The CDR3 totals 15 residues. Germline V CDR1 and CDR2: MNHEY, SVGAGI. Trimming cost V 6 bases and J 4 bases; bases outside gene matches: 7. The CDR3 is CASSRDRVMNQPQHF. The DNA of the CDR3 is TGTGCCAGCAGCCGGGACAGGGTGATGAATCAGCCCCAGCATTTT.

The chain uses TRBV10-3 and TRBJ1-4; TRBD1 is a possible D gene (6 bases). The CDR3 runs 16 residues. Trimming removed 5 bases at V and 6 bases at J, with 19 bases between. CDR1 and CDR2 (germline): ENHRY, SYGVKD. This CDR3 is CAISKARGEGDEKLFF. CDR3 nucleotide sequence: TGTGCCATCAGTAAGGCCAGGGGAGAGGGTGATGAAAAACTGTTTTTT.

The DNA for the CDR3 is TGTGCGAAGCGGGGGACTAGCGGGGCCAGCTCCTACGAGCAGTACTTC. Protein sequence: CAKRGTSGASSYEQYF. This rearrangement joins TRBV2 to TRBJ2-7; 13 bases map to TRBD2. Germline CDR1 SNHLY, CDR2 FYNNEI. This CDR3 is built from 16 residues.

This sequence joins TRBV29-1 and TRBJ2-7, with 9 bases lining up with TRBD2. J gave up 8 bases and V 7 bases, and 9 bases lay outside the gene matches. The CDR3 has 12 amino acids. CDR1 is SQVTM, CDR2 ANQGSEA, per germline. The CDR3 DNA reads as TGCAGCGCCGAACAGGCGGGAGGGCAGCAGTACTTC. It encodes CSAEQAGGQQYF.

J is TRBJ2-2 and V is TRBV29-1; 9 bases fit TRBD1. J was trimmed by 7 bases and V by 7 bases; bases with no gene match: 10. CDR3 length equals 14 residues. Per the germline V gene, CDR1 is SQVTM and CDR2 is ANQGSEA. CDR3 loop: CSGQTGGSIGELFF. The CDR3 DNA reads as TGCAGCGGTCAAACAGGGGGCTCGATCGGGGAGCTGTTTTTT.

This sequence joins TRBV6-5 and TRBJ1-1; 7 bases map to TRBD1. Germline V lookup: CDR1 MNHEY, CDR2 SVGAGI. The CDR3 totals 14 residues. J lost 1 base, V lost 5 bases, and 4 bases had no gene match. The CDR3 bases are TGTGCCAGCAGTAGGGACAGAGAGAACACTGAAGCTTTCTTT. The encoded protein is CASSRDRENTEAFF.

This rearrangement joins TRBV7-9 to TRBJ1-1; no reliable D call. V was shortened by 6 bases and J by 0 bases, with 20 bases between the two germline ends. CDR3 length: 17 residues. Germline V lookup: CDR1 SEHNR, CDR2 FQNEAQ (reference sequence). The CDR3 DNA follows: TGTGCCAGCAGTTCGCGATCACTAGCAGCCATGAACACTGAAGCTTTCTTT. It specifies CASSSRSLAAMNTEAFF.

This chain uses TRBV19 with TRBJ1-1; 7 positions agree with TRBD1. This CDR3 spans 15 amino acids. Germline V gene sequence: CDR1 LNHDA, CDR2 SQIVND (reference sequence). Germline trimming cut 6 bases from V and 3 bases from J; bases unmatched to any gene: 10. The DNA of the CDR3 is TGTGCCAGTAGCCTTTGGGACCAGGGGGACACTGAAGCTTTCTTT. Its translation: CASSLWDQGDTEAFF.